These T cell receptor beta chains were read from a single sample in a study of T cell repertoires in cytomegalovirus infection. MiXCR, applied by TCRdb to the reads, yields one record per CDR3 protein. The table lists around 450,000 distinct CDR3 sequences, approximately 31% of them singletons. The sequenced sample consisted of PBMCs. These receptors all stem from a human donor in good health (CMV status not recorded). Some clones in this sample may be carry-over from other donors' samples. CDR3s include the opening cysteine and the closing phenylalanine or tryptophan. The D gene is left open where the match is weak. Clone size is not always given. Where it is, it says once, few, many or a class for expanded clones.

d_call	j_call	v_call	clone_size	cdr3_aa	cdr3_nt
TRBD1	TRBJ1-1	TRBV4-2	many	CASSQEGRDRVTFAEAFF	TGTGCCAGCAGCCAAGAAGGAAGGGACAGGGTAACCTTTGCTGAAGCTTTCTTT
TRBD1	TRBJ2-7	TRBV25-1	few	CASSARDGRTGVKVEQYF	TGTGCCAGCAGTGCCCGTGATGGACGGACAGGGGTAAAGGTCGAGCAGTACTTC
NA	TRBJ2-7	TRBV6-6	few	CASSYSVQGTSYEQYF	TGTGCCAGCAGTTACTCGGTACAGGGTACCAGCTACGAGCAGTACTTC
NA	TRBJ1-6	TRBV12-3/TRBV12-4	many	CASSPRGGSSYNSPLHF	TGTGCCAGCAGTCCTCGGGGCGGGAGCTCCTATAATTCACCCCTCCACTTT
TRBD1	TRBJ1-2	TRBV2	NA	CASRKSTGVNNYGYTF	TGTGCCAGCAGAAAATCGACAGGGGTGAATAACTATGGCTACACCTTC
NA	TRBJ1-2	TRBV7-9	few	CASSPKPAGYTF	TGTGCCAGCAGCCCAAAGCCGGCTGGCTACACCTTC
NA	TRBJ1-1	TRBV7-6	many	CASSPLVGTNAFF	TGTGCCAGCAGCCCCTTAGTGGGGACGAACGCTTTCTTT
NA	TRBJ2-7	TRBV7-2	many	CASSLETGPYEQYF	TGTGCCAGCAGCTTAGAGACAGGTCCCTACGAGCAGTACTTC
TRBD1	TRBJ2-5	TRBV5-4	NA	CASSETGVETQYF	TGTGCCAGCAGCGAGACAGGGGTGGAGACCCAGTACTTC
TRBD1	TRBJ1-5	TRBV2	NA	CASRPDRGFNQPQHF	TGTGCCAGCAGGCCGGACAGGGGATTCAATCAGCCCCAGCATTTT
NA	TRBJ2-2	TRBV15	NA	CATSRDSGVGAGELFF	TGTGCCACCAGCAGAGATTCCGGGGTCGGGGCCGGGGAGCTGTTTTTT
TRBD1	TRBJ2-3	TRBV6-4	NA	CASSNRGFSTDTQYF	TGTGCCAGCAGCAACAGGGGCTTTAGCACAGATACGCAGTATTTT
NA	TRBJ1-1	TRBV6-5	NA	CASSYTRDLNTEAFF	TGTGCCAGCAGTTACACCAGGGATCTGAACACTGAAGCTTTCTTT
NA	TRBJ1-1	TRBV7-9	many	CASTPPGGVTEAFF	TGTGCCAGCACCCCGCCCGGGGGCGTCACTGAAGCTTTCTTT
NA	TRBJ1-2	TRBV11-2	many	CASSLGQGYYGYTF	TGTGCCAGCAGCTTAGGGCAGGGATACTATGGCTACACCTTC